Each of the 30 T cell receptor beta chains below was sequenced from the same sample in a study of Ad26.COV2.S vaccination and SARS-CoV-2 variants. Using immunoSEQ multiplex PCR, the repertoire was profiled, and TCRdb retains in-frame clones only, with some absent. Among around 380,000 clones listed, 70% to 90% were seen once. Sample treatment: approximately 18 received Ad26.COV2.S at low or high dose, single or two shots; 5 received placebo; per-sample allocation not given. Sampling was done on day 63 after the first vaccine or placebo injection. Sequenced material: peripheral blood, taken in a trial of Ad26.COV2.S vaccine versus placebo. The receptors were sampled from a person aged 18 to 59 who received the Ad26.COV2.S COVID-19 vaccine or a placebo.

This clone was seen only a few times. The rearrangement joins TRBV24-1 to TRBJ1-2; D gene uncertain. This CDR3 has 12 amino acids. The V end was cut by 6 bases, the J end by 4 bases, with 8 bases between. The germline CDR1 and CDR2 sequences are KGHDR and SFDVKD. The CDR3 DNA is TGTGCCACCAGTCAGGACCGCTATGGCTACACCTTC. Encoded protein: CATSQDRYGYTF.

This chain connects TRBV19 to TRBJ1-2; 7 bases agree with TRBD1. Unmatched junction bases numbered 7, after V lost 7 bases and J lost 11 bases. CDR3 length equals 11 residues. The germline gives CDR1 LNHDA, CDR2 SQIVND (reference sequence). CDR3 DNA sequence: TGTGCCAGTACTAGAGGGACAGAGTACACCTTC. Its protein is CASTRGTEYTF.

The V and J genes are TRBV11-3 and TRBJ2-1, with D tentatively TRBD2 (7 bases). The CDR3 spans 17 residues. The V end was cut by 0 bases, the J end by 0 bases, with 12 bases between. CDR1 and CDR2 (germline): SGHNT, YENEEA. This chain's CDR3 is CASSLDRGGSSYNEQFF. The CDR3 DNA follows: TGTGCCAGCAGCTTAGATAGGGGGGGGTCCTCCTACAATGAGCAGTTCTTC.

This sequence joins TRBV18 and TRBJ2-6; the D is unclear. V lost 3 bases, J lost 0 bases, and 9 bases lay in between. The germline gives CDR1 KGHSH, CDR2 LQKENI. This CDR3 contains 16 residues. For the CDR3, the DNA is TGTGCCAGCTCACCCTATTCTTACTCTGGGGCCAACGTCCTGACTTTC. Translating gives CASSPYSYSGANVLTF.

CDR3 residues: CASSGRTGTVFSYEQYF. CDR3 bases: TGTGCCAGCAGCGGAAGGACCGGGACAGTTTTCTCCTACGAGCAGTACTTC. The V call is TRBV7-9, the J call TRBJ2-7; TRBD1 aligns across 7 bases. CDR3 length: 17 residues. Germline V gene sequence: CDR1 SEHNR, CDR2 FQNEAQ (reference sequence). With 5 bases clipped from V and 0 bases from J, the junction kept 13 bases outside the gene matches.

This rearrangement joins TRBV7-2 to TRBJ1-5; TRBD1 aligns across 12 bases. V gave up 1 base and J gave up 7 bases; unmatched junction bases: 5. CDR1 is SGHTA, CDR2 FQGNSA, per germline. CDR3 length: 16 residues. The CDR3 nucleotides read TGTGCCAGCAGCTTAGAGGGACAGGGGGCGGGGCAGCCCCAGCATTTT. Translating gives CASSLEGQGAGQPQHF.

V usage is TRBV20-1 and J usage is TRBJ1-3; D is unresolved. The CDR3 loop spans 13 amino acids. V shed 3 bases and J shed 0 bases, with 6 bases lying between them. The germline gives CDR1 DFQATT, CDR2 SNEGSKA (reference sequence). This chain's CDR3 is CSASTDSGNTIYF. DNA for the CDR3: TGCAGTGCTAGTACGGACTCTGGAAACACCATATATTTT.

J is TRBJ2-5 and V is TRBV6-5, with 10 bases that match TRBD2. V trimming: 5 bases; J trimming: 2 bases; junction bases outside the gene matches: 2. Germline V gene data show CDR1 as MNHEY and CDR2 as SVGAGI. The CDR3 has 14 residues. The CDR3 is CASSLGLAQETQYF. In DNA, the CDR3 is TGTGCCAGCAGTCTGGGACTAGCGCAAGAGACCCAGTACTTC.

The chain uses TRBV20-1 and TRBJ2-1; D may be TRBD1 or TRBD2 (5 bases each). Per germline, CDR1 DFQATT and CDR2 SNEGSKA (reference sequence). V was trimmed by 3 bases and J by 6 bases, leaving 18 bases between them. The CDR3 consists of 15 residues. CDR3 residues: CSASLGVSKFNEQFF. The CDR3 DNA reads TGCAGTGCTAGTTTGGGGGTTTCGAAGTTCAATGAGCAGTTCTTC.

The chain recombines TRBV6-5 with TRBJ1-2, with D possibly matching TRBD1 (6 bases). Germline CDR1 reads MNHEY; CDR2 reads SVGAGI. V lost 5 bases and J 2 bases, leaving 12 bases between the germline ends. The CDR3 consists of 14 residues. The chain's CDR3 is CASSPGTTNYGYTF. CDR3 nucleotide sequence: TGTGCCAGCAGTCCAGGGACAACGAACTATGGCTACACCTTC.

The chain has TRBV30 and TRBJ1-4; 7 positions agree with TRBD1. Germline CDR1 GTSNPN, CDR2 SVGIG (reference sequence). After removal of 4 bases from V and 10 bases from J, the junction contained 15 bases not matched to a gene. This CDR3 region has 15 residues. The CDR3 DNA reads TGTGCCTGGACCCCGGGACAGACGGGGAAAGGAAAACTGTTTTTT. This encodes CAWTPGQTGKGKLFF.

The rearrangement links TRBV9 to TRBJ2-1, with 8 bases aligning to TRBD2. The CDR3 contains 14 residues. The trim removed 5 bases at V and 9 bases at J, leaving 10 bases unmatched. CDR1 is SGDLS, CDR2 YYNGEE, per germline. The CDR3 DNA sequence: TGTGCCAGCAGTCCGGGACTAGGGGTTGGTGAGCAGTTCTTC. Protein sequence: CASSPGLGVGEQFF.

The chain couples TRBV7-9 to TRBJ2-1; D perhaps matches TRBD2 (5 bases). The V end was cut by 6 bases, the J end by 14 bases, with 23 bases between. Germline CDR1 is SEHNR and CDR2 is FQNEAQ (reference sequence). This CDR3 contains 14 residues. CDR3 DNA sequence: TGTGCCAGCAGTGCGTTTAGCGTCCCCCCGATGGAGTTCTTC. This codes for CASSAFSVPPMEFF.

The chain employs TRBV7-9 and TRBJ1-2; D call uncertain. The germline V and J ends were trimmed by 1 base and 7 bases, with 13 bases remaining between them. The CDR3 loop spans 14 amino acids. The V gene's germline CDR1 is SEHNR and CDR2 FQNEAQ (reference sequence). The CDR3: CASSLVGRDSGYTF. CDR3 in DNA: TGTGCCAGCAGCTTAGTAGGACGAGATAGTGGCTACACCTTC.

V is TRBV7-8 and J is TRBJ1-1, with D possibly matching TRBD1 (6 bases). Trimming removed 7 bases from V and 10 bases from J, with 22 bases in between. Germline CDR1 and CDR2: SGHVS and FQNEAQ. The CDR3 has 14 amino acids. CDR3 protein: CASTSVGAIARAFF. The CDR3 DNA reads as TGTGCCAGCACCTCTGTGGGGGCCATCGCGCGAGCTTTCTTT.

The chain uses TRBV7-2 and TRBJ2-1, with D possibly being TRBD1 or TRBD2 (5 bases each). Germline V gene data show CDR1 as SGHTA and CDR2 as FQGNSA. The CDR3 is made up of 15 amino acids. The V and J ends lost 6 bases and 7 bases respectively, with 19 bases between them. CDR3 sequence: CASSSTGTPGNEQFF. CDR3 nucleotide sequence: TGTGCCAGCAGTTCAACCGGGACCCCCGGAAATGAGCAGTTCTTC.

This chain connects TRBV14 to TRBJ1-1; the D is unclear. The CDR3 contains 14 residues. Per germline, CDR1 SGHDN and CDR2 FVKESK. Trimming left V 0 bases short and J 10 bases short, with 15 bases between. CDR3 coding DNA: TGTGCCAGCAGCCAAGAAGCTTTACCCTGGGGAGCTTTCTTT. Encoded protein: CASSQEALPWGAFF. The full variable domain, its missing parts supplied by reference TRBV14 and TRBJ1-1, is EAGVTQFPSHSVIEKGQTVTLRCDPISGHDNLYWYRRVMGKEIKFLLHFVKESKQDESGMPNNRFLAERTGGTYSTLKVQPAELEDSGVYFCASSQEALPWGAFFGQGTRLTVV.

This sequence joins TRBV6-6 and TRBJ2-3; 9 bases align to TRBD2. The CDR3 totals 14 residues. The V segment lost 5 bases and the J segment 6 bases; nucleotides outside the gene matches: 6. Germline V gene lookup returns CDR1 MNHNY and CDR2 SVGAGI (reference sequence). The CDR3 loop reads CASSLGAGGDTQYF. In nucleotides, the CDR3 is TGTGCCAGCAGTCTTGGAGCGGGAGGTGATACGCAGTATTTT.

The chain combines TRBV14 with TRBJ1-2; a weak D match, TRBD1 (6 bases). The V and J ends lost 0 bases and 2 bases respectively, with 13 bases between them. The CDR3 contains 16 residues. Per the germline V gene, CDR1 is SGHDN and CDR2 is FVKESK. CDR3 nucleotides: TGTGCCAGCAGCCAAGATTCAAGGGGGAGAAACTATGGCTACACCTTC. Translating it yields CASSQDSRGRNYGYTF.

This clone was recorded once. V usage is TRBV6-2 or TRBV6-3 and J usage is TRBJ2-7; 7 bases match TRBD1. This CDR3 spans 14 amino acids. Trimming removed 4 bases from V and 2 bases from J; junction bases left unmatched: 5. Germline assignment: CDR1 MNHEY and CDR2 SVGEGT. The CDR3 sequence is CASSFDRVTYEQYF. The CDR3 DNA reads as TGTGCCAGCAGTTTTGACAGGGTTACCTACGAGCAGTACTTC.

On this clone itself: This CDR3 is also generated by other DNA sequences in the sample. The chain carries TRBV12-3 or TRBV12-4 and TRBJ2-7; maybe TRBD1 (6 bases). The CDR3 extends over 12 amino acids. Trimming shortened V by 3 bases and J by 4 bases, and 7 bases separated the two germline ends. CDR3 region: CASSFRGYEQYF. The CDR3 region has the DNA TGTGCCAGCAGTTTCAGGGGTTACGAGCAGTACTTC.

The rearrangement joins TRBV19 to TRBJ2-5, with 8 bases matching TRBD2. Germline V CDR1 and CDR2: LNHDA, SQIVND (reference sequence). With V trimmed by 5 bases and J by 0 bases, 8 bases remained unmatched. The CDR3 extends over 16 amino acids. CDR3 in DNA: TGTGCCAGTAGTTCGCGGACTAGCCCGTACCAAGAGACCCAGTACTTC. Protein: CASSSRTSPYQETQYF. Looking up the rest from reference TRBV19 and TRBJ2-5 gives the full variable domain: DGGITQSPKYLFRKEGQNVTLSCEQNLNHDAMYWYRQDPGQGLRLIYYSQIVNDFQKGDIAEGYSVSREKKESFPLTVTSAQKNPTAFYLCASSSRTSPYQETQYFGPGTRLLVL.

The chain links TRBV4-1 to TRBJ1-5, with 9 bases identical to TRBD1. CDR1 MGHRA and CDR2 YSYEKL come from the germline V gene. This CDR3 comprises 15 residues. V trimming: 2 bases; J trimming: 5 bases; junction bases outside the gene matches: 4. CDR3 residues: CASSQMTGGDQPQHF. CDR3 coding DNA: TGCGCCAGCAGCCAAATGACAGGGGGGGATCAGCCCCAGCATTTT.

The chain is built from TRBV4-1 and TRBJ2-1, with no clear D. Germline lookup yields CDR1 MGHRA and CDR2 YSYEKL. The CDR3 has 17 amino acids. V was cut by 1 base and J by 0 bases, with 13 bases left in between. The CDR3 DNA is TGCGCCAGCAGCCAAGGGGCACTACTGAGCTCCTACAATGAGCAGTTCTTC. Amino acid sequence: CASSQGALLSSYNEQFF.

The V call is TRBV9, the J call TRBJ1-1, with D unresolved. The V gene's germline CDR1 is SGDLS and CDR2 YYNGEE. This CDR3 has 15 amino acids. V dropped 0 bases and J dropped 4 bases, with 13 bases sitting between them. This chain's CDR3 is CASSVAVGRGTEAFF. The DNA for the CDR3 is TGTGCCAGCAGCGTAGCGGTCGGACGGGGCACTGAAGCTTTCTTT.

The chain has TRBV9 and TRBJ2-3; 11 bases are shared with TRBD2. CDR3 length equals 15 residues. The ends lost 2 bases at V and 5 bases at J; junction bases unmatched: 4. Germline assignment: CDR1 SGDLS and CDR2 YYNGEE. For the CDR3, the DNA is TGTGCCAGCAGCGTGAGGACTAGCGGGCGAGATACGCAGTATTTT. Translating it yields CASSVRTSGRDTQYF.

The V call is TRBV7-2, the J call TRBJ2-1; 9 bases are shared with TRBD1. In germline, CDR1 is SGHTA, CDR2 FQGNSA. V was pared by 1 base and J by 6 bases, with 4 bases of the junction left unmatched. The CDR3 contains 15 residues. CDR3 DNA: TGTGCCAGCAGCTTAGTCGGGGACAGGGCCAATGAGCAGTTCTTC. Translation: CASSLVGDRANEQFF.

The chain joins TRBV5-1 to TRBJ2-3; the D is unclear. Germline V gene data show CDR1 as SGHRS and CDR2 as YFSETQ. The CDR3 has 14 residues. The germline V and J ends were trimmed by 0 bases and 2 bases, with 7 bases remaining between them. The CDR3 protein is CASSLAVHTDTQYF. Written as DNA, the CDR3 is TGCGCCAGCAGCTTGGCAGTTCACACAGATACGCAGTATTTT.

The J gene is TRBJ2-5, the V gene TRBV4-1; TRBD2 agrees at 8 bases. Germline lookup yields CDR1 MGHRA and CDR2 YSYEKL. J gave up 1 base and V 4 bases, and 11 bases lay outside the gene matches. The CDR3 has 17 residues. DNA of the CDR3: TGCGCCAGCAGCCTAGGCCACCCGGGGGGGCCCCAAGAGACCCAGTACTTC. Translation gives CASSLGHPGGPQETQYF.

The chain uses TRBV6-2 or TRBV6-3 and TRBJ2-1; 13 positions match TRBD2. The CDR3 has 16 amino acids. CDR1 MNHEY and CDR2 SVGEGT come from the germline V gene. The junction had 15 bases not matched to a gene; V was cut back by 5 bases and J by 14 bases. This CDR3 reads CASSTAAGTSGAEEFF. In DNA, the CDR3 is TGTGCCAGCAGTACCGCCGCCGGGACTAGCGGGGCCGAAGAGTTCTTC.